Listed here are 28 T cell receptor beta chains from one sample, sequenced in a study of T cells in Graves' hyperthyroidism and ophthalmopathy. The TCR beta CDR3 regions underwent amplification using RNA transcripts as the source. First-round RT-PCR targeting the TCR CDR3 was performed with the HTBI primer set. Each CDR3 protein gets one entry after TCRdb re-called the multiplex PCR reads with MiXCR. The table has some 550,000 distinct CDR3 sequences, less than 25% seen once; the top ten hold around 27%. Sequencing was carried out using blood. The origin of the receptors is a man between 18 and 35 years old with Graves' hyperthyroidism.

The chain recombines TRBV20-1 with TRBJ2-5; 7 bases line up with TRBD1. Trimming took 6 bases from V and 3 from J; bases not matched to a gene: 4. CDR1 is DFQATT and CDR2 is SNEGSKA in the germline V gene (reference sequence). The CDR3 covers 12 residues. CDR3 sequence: CSANTGEETQYF. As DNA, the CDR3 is TGCAGTGCCAATACAGGGGAAGAGACCCAGTACTTC.

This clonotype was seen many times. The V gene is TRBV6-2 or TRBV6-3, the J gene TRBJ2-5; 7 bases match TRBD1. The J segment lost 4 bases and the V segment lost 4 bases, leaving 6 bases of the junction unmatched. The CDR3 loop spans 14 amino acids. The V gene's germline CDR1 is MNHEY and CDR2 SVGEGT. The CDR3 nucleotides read TGTGCCAGCAGTTCGACAGGGATGACAGAGACCCAGTACTTC. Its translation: CASSSTGMTETQYF.

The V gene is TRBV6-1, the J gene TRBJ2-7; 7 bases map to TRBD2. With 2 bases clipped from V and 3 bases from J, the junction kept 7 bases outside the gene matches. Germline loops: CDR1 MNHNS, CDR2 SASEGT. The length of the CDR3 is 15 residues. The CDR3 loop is CASSELSGIFYEQYF. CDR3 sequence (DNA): TGTGCCAGCAGTGAATTGAGCGGGATTTTCTACGAGCAGTACTTC.

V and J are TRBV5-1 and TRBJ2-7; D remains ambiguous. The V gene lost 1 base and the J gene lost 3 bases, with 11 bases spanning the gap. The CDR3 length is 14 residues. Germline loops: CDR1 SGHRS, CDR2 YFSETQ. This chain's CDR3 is CASSLMALDYEQYF. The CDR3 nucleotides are TGCGCCAGCAGCTTGATGGCACTTGACTACGAGCAGTACTTC.

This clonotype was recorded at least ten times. As DNA, the CDR3 is TGTGCCAGCTCACCCCGCGAGGAGTACGTACCCTACGAGCAGTACTTC. Protein: CASSPREEYVPYEQYF. V usage is TRBV18 and J usage is TRBJ2-7; D ambiguous. The germline gives CDR1 KGHSH, CDR2 LQKENI. Trimming left V 3 bases short and J 2 bases short, with 17 bases between. CDR3 size: 16 residues.

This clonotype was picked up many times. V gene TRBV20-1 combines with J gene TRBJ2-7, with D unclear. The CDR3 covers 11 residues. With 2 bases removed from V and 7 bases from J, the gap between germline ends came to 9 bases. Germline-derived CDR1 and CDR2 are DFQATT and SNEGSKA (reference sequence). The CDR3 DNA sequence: TGCAGTGCTAGACATTTCGGGGAGCAGTACTTC. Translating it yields CSARHFGEQYF.

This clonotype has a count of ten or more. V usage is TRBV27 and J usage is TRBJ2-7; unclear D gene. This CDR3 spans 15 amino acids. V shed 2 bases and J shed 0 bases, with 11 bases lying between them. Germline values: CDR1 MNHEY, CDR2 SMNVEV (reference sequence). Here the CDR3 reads CASSLTGSHSYEQYF. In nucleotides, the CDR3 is TGTGCCAGCAGTTTAACGGGCAGCCACTCCTACGAGCAGTACTTC.

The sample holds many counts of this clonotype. The CDR3 region has the DNA TGTGCCAGCAGCCCGCCGGACTTCCCCTACGAGCAGTACTTC. Translated: CASSPPDFPYEQYF. J is TRBJ2-7 and V is TRBV3-1, with D maybe TRBD2 (5 bases). The CDR3 runs to 14 residues. The germline V and J ends were trimmed by 4 bases and 2 bases, with 12 bases remaining between them. Germline lookup yields CDR1 LGHDT and CDR2 YNNKEL (reference sequence).

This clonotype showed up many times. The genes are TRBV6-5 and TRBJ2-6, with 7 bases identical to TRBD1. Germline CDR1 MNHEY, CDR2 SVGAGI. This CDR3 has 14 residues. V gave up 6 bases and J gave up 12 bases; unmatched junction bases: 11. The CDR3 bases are TGTGCCAGCAGCGACTCGGGACAGCTAGGCGTCCTGACTTTC. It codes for CASSDSGQLGVLTF.

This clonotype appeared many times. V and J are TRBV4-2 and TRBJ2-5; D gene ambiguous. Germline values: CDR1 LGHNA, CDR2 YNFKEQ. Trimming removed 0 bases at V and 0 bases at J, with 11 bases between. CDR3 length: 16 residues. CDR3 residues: CASSQEAGRDQETQYF. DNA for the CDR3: TGTGCCAGCAGCCAAGAAGCAGGTCGGGACCAAGAGACCCAGTACTTC.

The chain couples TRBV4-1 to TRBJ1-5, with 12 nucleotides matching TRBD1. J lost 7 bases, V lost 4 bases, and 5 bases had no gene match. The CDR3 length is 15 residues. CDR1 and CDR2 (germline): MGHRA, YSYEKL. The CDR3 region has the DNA TGCGCCAGCAGCCCACCCGGGACAGGGGGCCAGCCCCAGCATTTT. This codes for CASSPPGTGGQPQHF.

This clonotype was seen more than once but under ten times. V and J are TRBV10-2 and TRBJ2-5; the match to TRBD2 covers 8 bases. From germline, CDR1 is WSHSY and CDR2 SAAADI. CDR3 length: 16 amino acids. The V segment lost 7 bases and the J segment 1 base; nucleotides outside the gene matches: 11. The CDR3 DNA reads TGCGCCAGCAAAGAGAAGCGGGAGAGCCTCCAAGAGACCCAGTACTTC. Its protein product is CASKEKRESLQETQYF.

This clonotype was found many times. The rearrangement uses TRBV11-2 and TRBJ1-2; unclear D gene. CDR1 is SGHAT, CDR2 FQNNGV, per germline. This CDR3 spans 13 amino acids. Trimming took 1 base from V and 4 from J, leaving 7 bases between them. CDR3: CASSLVNGYGYTF. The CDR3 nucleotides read TGTGCCAGCAGCTTAGTAAACGGCTATGGCTACACCTTC. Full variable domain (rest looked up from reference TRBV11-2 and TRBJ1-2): EAGVAQSPRYKIIEKRQSVAFWCNPISGHATLYWYQQILGQGPKLLIQFQNNGVVDDSQLPKDRFSAERLKGVDSTLKIQPAKLEDSAVYLCASSLVNGYGYTFGSGTRLTVV.

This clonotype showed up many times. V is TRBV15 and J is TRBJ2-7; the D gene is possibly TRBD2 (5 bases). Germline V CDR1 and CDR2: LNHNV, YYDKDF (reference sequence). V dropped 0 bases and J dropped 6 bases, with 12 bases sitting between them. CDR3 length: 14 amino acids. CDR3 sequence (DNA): TGTGCCACCAGCAGAGATAGGGAGATCGGCGAGCAGTACTTC. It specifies CATSRDREIGEQYF. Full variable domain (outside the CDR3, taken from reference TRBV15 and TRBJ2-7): DAMVIQNPRYQVTQFGKPVTLSCSQTLNHNVMYWYQQKSSQAPKLLFHYYDKDFNNEADTPDNFQSRRPNTSFCFLDIRSPGLGDTAMYLCATSRDREIGEQYFGPGTRLTVT.

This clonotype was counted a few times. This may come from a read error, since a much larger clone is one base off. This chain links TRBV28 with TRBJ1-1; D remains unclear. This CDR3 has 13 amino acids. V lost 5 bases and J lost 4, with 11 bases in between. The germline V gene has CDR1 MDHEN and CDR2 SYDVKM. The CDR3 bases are TGTGCCAGCAGTCAACCAACGAGCACTGAAGCTTTCTTT. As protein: CASSQPTSTEAFF.

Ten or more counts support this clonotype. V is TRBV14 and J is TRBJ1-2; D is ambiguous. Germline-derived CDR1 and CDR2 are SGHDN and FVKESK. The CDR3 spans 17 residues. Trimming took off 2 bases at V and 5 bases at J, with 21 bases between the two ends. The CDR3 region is CASSQTISGGRNYGYTF. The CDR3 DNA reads TGTGCCAGCAGCCAAACAATTTCGGGAGGACGGAATTATGGCTACACCTTC.

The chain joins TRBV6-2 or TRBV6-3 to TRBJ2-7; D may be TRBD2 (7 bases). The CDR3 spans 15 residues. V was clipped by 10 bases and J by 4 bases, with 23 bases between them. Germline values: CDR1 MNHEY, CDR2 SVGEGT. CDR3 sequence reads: CAIPRGTTYSYEQYF. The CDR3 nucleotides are TGTGCCATCCCAAGGGGGACTACCTATTCTTACGAGCAGTACTTC.

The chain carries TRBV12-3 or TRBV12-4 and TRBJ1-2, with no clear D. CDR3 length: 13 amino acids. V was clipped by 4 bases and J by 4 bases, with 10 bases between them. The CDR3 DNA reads TGTGCCAGCAGTTACCCGGAGAGCTATGGCTACACCTTC. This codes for CASSYPESYGYTF.

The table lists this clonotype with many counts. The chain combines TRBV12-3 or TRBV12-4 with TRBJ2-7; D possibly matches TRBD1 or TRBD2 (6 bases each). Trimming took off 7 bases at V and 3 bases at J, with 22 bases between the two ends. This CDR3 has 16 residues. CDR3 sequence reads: CASTAPSGGQVYEQYF. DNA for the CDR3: TGTGCCAGCACCGCCCCTAGTGGGGGGCAGGTCTACGAGCAGTACTTC.

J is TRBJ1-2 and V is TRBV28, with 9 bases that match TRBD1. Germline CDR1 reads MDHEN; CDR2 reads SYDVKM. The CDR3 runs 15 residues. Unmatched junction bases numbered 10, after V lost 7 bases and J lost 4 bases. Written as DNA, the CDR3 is TGTGCCAGCACCCCCTCGGACAGGGGATTCTATGGCTACACCTTC. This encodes CASTPSDRGFYGYTF.

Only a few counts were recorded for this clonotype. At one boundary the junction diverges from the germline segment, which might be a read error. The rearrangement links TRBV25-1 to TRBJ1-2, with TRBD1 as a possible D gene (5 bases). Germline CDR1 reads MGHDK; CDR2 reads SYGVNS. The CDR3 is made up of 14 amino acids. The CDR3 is CASSESVRVYGYTF. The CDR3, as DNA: TGTGCCAGCAGTGAATCTGTCAGGGTCTATGGTTACACCTTC.

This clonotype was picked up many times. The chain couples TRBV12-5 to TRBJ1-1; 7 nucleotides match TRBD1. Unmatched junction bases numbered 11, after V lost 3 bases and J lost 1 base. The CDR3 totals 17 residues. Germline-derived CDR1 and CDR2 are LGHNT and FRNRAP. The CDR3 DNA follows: TGTGCTAGTGGTTTCGAACTGACAGGGCAGTGGAACACTGAAGCTTTCTTT. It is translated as CASGFELTGQWNTEAFF.

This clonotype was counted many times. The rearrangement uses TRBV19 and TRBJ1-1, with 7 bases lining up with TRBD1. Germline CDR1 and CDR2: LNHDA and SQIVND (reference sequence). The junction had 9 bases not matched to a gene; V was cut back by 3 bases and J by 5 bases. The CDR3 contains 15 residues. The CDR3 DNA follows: TGTGCCAGTAGTATCAACTACAGGGGTAGTACTGAAGCTTTCTTT. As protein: CASSINYRGSTEAFF. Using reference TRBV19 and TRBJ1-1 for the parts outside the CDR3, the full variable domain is DGGITQSPKYLFRKEGQNVTLSCEQNLNHDAMYWYRQDPGQGLRLIYYSQIVNDFQKGDIAEGYSVSREKKESFPLTVTSAQKNPTAFYLCASSINYRGSTEAFFGQGTRLTVV.

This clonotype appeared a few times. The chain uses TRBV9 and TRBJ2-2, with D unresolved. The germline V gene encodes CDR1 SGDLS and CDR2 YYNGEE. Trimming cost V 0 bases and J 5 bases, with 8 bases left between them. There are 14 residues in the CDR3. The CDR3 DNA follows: TGTGCCAGCAGCGTAGCCCTCGGGACCGGGGAGCTGTTTTTT. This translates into CASSVALGTGELFF.

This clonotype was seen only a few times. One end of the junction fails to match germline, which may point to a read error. The CDR3 loop is CAISKQGLGDQPQHF. CDR3 nucleotides: TGTGCCATCAGTAAGCAGGGGTTAGGGGATCAGCCCCAGCACTTT. The chain carries TRBV28 and TRBJ1-5; tentative D call: TRBD1 (6 bases). The CDR3 is 15 residues long. Per the germline V gene, CDR1 is MDHEN and CDR2 is SYDVKM.

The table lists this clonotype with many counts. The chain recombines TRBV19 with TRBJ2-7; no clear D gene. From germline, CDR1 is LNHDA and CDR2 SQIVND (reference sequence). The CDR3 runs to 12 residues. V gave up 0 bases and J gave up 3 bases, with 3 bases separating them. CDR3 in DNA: TGTGCCAGTAGTATAGAGGGCTACGAGCAGTACTTC. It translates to CASSIEGYEQYF. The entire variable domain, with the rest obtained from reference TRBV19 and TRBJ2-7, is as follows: DGGITQSPKYLFRKEGQNVTLSCEQNLNHDAMYWYRQDPGQGLRLIYYSQIVNDFQKGDIAEGYSVSREKKESFPLTVTSAQKNPTAFYLCASSIEGYEQYFGPGTRLTVT.

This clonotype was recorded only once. DNA for the CDR3: TGTGCCAGCAGCTTAAAGCCGGGACAGACTTACACCGGGGAGCTGTTTTTT. Protein: CASSLKPGQTYTGELFF. V and J are TRBV11-1 and TRBJ2-2; 7 nucleotides agree with TRBD1. After removal of 2 bases from V and 3 bases from J, the junction contained 9 bases not matched to a gene. This CDR3 has 17 residues. Germline CDR1 SGHAT, CDR2 FQDESV (reference sequence).

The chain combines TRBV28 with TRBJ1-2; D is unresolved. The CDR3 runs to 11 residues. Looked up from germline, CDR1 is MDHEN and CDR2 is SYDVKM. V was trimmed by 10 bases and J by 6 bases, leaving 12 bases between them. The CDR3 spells CATDNQNGYTF. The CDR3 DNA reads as TGTGCCACAGACAATCAGAATGGCTACACCTTC.